A single count supports the clone carrying this TCR beta chain. This entry comes from a study of blood T cell repertoires in COVID-19. Sequencing was performed with immunoSEQ multiplex PCR; in TCRdb, only in-frame clones are kept and a portion is missing. The sample lists roughly 150,000 clones, roughly 90% occurring once. The CDR3 consists of 16 residues. In germline, CDR1 is SGHDT, CDR2 YYEEEE. V lost 1 base and J lost 6, with 16 bases in between. The sample was peripheral blood. The receptor was derived from a man aged 60 to 75 with acute or convalescent COVID-19. V is TRBV5-6 and J is TRBJ2-2, with D possibly being TRBD2 (7 bases). CDR3 nucleotide sequence: TGTGCCAGCAGCTTGACGAGGGGGGGCCTCCCCGGGGAGCTGTTTTTT. Protein: CASSLTRGGLPGELFF.